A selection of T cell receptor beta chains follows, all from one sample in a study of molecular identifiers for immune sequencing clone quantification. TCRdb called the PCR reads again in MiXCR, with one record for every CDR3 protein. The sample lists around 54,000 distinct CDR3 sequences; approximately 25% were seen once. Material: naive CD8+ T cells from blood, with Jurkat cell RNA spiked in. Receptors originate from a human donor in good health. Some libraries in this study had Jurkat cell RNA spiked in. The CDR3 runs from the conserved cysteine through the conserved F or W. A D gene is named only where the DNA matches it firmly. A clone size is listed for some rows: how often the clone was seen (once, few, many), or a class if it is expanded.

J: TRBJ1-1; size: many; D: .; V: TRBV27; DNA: TGTGCCAGCAGTTTATCCCCAGGGTTAAACACTGAAGCTTTCTTT; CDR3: CASSLSPGLNTEAFF
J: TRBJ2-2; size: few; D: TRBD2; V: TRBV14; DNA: TGTGCCAGCAGCTTACTAGCGGGGAACACCGGGGAGCTGTTTTTT; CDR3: CASSLLAGNTGELFF
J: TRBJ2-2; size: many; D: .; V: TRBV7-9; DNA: TGTGCCAGCAGCGGCCCGATCAGGGGAGGGACCGGGGAGCTGTTTTTT; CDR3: CASSGPIRGGTGELFF
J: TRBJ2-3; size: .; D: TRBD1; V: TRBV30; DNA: TGTGCCTGGAGCTCCGGGACAGCGCGCACAGAAACGCAGTATTTT; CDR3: CAWSSGTARTETQYF
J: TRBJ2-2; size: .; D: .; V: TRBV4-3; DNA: TGCGCCAGCAGCCAAGGACAGGCCGGCGGGGAGCTGTTTTTT; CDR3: CASSQGQAGGELFF
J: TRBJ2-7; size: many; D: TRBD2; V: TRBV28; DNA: TGTGCCAGCAGTCCGCGGACTAGCTCCTACGAGCAGTACTTC; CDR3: CASSPRTSSYEQYF
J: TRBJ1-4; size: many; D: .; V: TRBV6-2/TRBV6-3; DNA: TGTGCCAGCAGGGGGGACGTCGGAAAACTGTTTTTT; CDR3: CASRGDVGKLFF
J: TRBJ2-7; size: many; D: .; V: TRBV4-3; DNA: TGCGCCAGCAGCCAAGGGGGCCAGGGGCCCTACGAGCAGTACTTC; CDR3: CASSQGGQGPYEQYF
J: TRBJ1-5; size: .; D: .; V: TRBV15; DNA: TGTGCCACCAGCAGAGAAATCGGGCGCGTCTTCAATCAGCCCCAGCATTTT; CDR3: CATSREIGRVFNQPQHF
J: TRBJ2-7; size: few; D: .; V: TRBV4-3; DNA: TGCGCCAGCAGCCAAGATGGTTCGGCACGGATAACTCAATTC; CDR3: CASSQDGSARITQF
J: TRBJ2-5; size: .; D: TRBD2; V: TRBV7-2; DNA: TGTGCCAGCAGCCTGCTGACTAGCGGGAGGGCCGGGGAGACCCAGTACTTC; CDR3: CASSLLTSGRAGETQYF
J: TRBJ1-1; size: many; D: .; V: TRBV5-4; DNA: TGTGCCAGCAGCTTGCCGGCGGTGGAGTCCACTGAAGCTTTCTTT; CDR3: CASSLPAVESTEAFF
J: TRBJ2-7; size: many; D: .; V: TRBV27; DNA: TGTGCCAGCAGTTTGATTGGGGACGAGCAGTACTTC; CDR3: CASSLIGDEQYF
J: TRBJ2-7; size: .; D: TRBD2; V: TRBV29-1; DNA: TGCAGCGTTGAAGATCCTAGCGGATATTCCTACGAGCAGTACTTC; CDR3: CSVEDPSGYSYEQYF
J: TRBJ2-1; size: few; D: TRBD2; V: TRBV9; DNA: TGTGCCAGCAGCGTAGGTGGCGGGGGGGTATACAATGAGCAGTTCTTC; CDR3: CASSVGGGGVYNEQFF
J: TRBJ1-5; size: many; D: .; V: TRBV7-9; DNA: TGTGCCAGCAGCCCCAGGTGGGGTAGCAATCAGCCCCAGCATTTT; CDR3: CASSPRWGSNQPQHF
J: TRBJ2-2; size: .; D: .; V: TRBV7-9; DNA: TGTGCCTGCAGCTCCCACGGCGCGGACACTGGGGAGCTGTTTTTT; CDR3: CACSSHGADTGELFF
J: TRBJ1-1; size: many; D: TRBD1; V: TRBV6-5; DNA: TGTGCCAGCACCCAAGGGACAGGGGGCCTCGGTGGCACTGAAGCTTTCTTT; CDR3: CASTQGTGGLGGTEAFF
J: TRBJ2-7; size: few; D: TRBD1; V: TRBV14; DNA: TGTGCCAACAGCCAGACAGGGTACGAGCAGTACTTC; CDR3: CANSQTGYEQYF
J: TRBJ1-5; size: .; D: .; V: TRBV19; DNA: TGTGCCAGTAGTTGGAGGGCCCCCGGCAATCCGCCCCCGCATTTT; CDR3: CASSWRAPGNPPPHF
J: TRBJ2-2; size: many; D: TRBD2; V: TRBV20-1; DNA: TGCAGTGCTAGGGGACTAGCGGGAGGGCCGACCGGGGAGCTGTTTTTT; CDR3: CSARGLAGGPTGELFF
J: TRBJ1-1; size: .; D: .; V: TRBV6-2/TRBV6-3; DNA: TGTGCCAGCAGTTACATGGGGTTGAACACTGGAGCTTTCTTT; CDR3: CASSYMGLNTGAFF
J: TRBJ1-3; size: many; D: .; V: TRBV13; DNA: TGTGCCAGCAGCTTAGGGGACTCTGGAAACACCATATATTTT; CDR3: CASSLGDSGNTIYF
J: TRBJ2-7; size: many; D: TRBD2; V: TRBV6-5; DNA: TGTGCCAGCAGTTACTCAGCGGGAGGGCCCCCAGTCTACGAGCAGTACTTC; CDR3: CASSYSAGGPPVYEQYF